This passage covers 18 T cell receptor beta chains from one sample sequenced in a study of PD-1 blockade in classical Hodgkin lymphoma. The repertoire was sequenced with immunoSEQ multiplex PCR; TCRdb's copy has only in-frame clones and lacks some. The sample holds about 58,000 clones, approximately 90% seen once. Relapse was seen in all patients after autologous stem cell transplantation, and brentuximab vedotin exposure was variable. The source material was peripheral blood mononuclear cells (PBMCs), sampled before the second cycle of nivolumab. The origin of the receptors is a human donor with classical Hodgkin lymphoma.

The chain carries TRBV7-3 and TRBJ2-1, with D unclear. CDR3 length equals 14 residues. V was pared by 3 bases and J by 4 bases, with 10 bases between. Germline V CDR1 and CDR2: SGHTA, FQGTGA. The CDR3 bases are TGTGCCAGCAGCTTTGCATTGGAGTACAATGAGCAGTTCTTC. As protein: CASSFALEYNEQFF.

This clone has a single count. The CDR3 sequence: CASSYAGAPTGELFF. CDR3 coding DNA: TGTGCCAGCAGCTACGCAGGGGCTCCCACCGGGGAGCTGTTTTTT. The chain recombines TRBV7-3 with TRBJ2-2, with a possible D match to TRBD1 (6 bases). In germline, CDR1 is SGHTA, CDR2 FQGTGA. There are 15 residues in the CDR3. Trimming pared 4 bases from V and 4 bases from J, leaving 13 bases between.

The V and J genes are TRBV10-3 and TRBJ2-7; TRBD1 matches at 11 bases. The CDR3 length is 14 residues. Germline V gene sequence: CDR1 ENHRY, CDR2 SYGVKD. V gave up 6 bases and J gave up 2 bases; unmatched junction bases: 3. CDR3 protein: CAIRGDRGTYEQYF. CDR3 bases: TGTGCCATCAGAGGGGACAGGGGGACCTACGAGCAGTACTTC.

The CDR3 here is CASSQEDRNTEAFF. The CDR3 coding sequence is TGCGCCAGCAGCCAAGAGGACCGGAACACTGAAGCTTTCTTT. The chain employs TRBV4-1 and TRBJ1-1; D unclear. This CDR3 has 14 residues. Germline loops: CDR1 MGHRA, CDR2 YSYEKL. Deletions cut 0 bases from V and 1 base from J, with 6 bases between.

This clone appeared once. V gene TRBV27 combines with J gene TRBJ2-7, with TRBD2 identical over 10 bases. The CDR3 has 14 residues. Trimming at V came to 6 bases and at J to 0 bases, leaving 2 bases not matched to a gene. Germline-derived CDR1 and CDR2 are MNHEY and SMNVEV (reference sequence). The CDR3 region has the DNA TGTGCCAGCAGAGCGGGAGGGCTCTCCTACGAGCAGTACTTC. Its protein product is CASRAGGLSYEQYF.

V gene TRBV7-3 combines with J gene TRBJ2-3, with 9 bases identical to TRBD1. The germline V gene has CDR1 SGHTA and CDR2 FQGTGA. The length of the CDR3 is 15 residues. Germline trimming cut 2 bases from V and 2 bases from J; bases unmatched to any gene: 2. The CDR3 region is CASSLRDRDTDTQYF. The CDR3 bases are TGTGCCAGCAGCTTACGGGACAGGGACACAGATACGCAGTATTTT.

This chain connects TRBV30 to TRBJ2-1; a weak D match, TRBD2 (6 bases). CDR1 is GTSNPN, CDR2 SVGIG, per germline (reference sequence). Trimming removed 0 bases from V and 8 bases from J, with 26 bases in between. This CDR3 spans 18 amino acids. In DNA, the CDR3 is TGTGCCTGGAGTGTACGGTGGACTATTGAGGCTGGGCCTCATGAGCAGTTCTTC. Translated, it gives CAWSVRWTIEAGPHEQFF.

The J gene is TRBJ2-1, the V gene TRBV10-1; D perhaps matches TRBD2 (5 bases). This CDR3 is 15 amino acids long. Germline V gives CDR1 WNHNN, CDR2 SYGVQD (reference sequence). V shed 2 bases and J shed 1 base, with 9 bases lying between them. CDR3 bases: TGCGCCAGCAGTGAGAGAGGGCTATCCTACAATGAGCAGTTCTTC. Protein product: CASSERGLSYNEQFF.

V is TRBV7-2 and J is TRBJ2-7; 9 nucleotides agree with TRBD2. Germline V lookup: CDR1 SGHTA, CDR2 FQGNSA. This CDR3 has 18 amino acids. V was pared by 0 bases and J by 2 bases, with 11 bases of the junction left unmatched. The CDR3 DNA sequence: TGTGCCAGCAGCTTAGCGGGGCTCGCGGGAGGGTTGACCTACGAGCAGTACTTC. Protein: CASSLAGLAGGLTYEQYF.

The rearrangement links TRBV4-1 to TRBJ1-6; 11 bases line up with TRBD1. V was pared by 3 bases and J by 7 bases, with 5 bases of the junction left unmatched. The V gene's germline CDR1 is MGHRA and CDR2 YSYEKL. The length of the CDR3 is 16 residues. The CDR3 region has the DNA TGCGCCAGCAGCCACTCCCGGGACAGGGGGAATTCACCCCTCCACTTT. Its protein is CASSHSRDRGNSPLHF.

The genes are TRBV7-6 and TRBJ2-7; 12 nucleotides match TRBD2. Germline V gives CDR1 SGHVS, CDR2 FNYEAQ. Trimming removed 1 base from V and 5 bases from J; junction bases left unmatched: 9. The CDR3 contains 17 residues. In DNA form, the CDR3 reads TGTGCCAGCAGCTTAGAACTAGCGGGAGGAGGGTTTGACGAGCAGTACTTC. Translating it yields CASSLELAGGGFDEQYF.

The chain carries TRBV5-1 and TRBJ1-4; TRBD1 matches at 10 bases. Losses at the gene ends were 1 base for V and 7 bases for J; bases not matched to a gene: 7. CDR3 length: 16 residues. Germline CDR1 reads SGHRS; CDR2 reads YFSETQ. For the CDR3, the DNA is TGCGCCAGCAGCTTGACCCCGACAGGGGGCGGTGAAAAACTGTTTTTT. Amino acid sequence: CASSLTPTGGGEKLFF.

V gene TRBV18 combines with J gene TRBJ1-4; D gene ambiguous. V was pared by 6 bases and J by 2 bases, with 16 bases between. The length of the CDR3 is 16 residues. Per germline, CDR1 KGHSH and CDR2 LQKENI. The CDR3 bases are TGTGCCAGCTCGGTGCTTCCATCTGGCACTAATGAAAAACTGTTTTTT. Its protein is CASSVLPSGTNEKLFF.

In DNA form, the CDR3 reads TGTGCCAGTAGTATAGGGGACAGGGTTTTCTCCTACAATGAGCAGTTCTTC. This encodes CASSIGDRVFSYNEQFF. The chain combines TRBV19 with TRBJ2-1; 9 nucleotides match TRBD1. The CDR3 sequence is 17 residues long. V was clipped by 1 base and J by 0 bases; unmatched bases: 4. CDR1 LNHDA and CDR2 SQIVND come from the germline V gene (reference sequence).

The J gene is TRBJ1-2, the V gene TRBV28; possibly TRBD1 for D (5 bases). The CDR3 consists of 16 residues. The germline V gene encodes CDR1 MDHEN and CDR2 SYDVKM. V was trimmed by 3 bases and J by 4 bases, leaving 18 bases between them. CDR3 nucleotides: TGTGCCAGCAGTTTGGGGCTGGGGAGCCTTCCCTATGGCTACACCTTC. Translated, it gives CASSLGLGSLPYGYTF.

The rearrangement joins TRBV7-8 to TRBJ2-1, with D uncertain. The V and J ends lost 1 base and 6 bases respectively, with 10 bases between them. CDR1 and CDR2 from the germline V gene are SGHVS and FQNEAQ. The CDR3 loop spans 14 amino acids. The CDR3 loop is CASSLVGSANEQFF. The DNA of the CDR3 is TGTGCCAGCAGCTTAGTTGGCTCTGCCAATGAGCAGTTCTTC. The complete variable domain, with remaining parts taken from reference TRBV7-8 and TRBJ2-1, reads GAGVSQSPRYKVAKRGQDVALRCDPISGHVSLFWYQQALGQGPEFLTYFQNEAQLDKSGLPSDRFFAERPEGSVSTLKIQRTQQEDSAVYLCASSLVGSANEQFFGPGTRLTVL.

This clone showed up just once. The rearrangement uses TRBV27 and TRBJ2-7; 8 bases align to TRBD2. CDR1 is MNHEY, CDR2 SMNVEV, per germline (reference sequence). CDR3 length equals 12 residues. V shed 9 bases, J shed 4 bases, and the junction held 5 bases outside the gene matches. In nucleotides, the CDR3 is TGTGCCAGTTTCGGGGGGGGTTACGAGCAGTACTTC. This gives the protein CASFGGGYEQYF.

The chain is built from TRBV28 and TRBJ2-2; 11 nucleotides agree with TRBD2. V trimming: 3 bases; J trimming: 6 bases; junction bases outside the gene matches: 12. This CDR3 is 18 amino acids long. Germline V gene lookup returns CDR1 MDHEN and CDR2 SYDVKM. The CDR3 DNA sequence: TGTGCCAGCAGTTTCCCTCCAACTAGCGGGAGATCGGCCGGGGAGCTGTTTTTT. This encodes CASSFPPTSGRSAGELFF.